This passage covers 30 T cell receptor beta chains from one sample sequenced in a study of T cell repertoires in cytomegalovirus infection. MiXCR, applied by TCRdb to the reads, yields one record per CDR3 protein. This sample carries approximately 500,000 distinct CDR3 sequences, 16% of them seen once, and the ten largest clones take more than 20%. Sequencing was carried out using CD8+ T cells from PBMCs. Receptors originate from a human donor in good health (CMV status not recorded). Some clones in this sample may be carry-over from other donors' samples.

There are a few counts of this clonotype. CDR3 nucleotide sequence: TGTGCCAGCAGCTCCCTGGGACAGGCAGTCGACGAGCAGTACTTC. This translates into CASSSLGQAVDEQYF. The genes are TRBV7-9 and TRBJ2-7, with 8 positions matching TRBD1. From germline, CDR1 is SEHNR and CDR2 FQNEAQ (reference sequence). V shed 4 bases and J 5 bases; nucleotides not matched to a gene: 10. CDR3 length: 15 amino acids.

In this sample, this clonotype turned up a few times. The chain is built from TRBV7-3 and TRBJ2-5; 10 positions agree with TRBD2. Germline V gene lookup returns CDR1 SGHTA and CDR2 FQGTGA. The CDR3 extends over 16 amino acids. V lost 5 bases and J lost 1; bases outside the gene matches: 7. The CDR3 DNA is TGTGCCAGCAGCCGAACCGGGACTAGCGTCCAAGAGACCCAGTACTTC. Encoded protein: CASSRTGTSVQETQYF. The full variable domain, completed using reference TRBV7-3 and TRBJ2-5, is GAGVSQTPSNKVTEKGKYVELRCDPISGHTALYWYRQSLGQGPEFLIYFQGTGAADDSGLPNDRFFAVRPEGSVSTLKIQRTERGDSAVYLCASSRTGTSVQETQYFGPGTRLLVL.

This clonotype was seen ten or more times. J is TRBJ2-2 and V is TRBV24-1; perhaps TRBD2 as D (5 bases). CDR1 is KGHDR, CDR2 SFDVKD, per germline. The CDR3 runs 16 residues. V lost 0 bases, J lost 5 bases, and 12 bases lay in between. The CDR3 sequence is CATSDLSGIGTGELFF. The CDR3 DNA sequence: TGTGCCACCAGTGATTTGTCGGGGATCGGGACCGGGGAGCTGTTTTTT.

This clonotype came up once. The final CDR3 position lacks the conserved phenylalanine or tryptophan, pointing to a likely read error. The V gene is TRBV5-1, the J gene TRBJ2-1, with 8 bases fitting TRBD2. Germline loops: CDR1 SGHRS, CDR2 YFSETQ. The CDR3 has 17 amino acids. The trim removed 3 bases at V and 6 bases at J, leaving 14 bases unmatched. CDR3 region: CASSSTGRVGRGNEQFL. CDR3 nucleotides: TGCGCCAGCAGCTCCACCGGGAGGGTCGGGAGGGGCAATGAGCAGTTCTTA.

The V gene is TRBV10-3, the J gene TRBJ1-2; 7 bases fit TRBD1. V lost 0 bases and J lost 4; bases outside the gene matches: 5. Germline CDR1 and CDR2: ENHRY and SYGVKD. This CDR3 region has 15 residues. In DNA form, the CDR3 reads TGTGCCATCAGTGAGTCGTTAGGACAGGCCTATGGCTACACCTTC. Protein sequence: CAISESLGQAYGYTF.

The V gene is TRBV24-1, the J gene TRBJ2-1, with 8 bases identical to TRBD1. Unmatched junction bases numbered 6, after V lost 3 bases and J lost 0 bases. The CDR3 is made up of 17 amino acids. Germline CDR1 reads KGHDR; CDR2 reads SFDVKD. CDR3 in DNA: TGTGCCACCAGTGATGGGTCGACAGGGGCCTCCTACAATGAGCAGTTCTTC. It encodes CATSDGSTGASYNEQFF.

Many counts were recorded for this clonotype. V usage is TRBV7-9 and J usage is TRBJ2-7; TRBD2 aligns across 13 bases. The CDR3 sequence is 18 residues long. J gave up 4 bases and V 3 bases, and 12 bases lay outside the gene matches. Germline V gene data show CDR1 as SEHNR and CDR2 as FQNEAQ (reference sequence). In DNA form, the CDR3 reads TGTGCCAGCAGCTTTTTACTAGCGGGAGGGCCGGTAGCGTACGAGCAGTACTTC. Translating it yields CASSFLLAGGPVAYEQYF.

For the CDR3, the DNA is TGTGCCAGCAGTCTCGGTGGGGGAGTTGTCGGGGAGCTGTTTTTT. Its protein product is CASSLGGGVVGELFF. The chain couples TRBV27 to TRBJ2-2; the D call may be TRBD1 or TRBD2 (5 bases each). V was clipped by 5 bases and J by 7 bases, with 17 bases between them. Germline V CDR1 and CDR2: MNHEY, SMNVEV (reference sequence). The CDR3 length is 15 residues.

This clonotype was seen only a few times. The chain recombines TRBV29-1 with TRBJ2-1; D is perhaps TRBD1 or TRBD2 (5 bases each). The CDR3 runs to 16 residues. The germline V and J ends were trimmed by 5 bases and 0 bases, with 17 bases remaining between them. CDR1 SQVTM and CDR2 ANQGSEA come from the germline V gene. The CDR3 sequence: CSVPPRGGSSYNEQFF. CDR3 nucleotides: TGCAGCGTTCCACCACGGGGCGGCAGCTCCTACAATGAGCAGTTCTTC.

This clonotype was detected ten times or more. The chain recombines TRBV11-2 with TRBJ1-2; D is unclear. The CDR3 totals 14 residues. Trimming removed 1 base from V and 6 bases from J, with 12 bases in between. Germline V gives CDR1 SGHAT, CDR2 FQNNGV. DNA of the CDR3: TGTGCCAGCAGCTTAGCCGGAAGTTCGGATGGCTACACCTTC. It translates to CASSLAGSSDGYTF.

This clonotype was counted ten times or more. The genes are TRBV7-9 and TRBJ2-5; D may be TRBD1 (6 bases). Trimming removed 5 bases at V and 1 base at J, with 14 bases between. Germline V gene sequence: CDR1 SEHNR, CDR2 FQNEAQ (reference sequence). The CDR3 consists of 15 residues. The CDR3 nucleotides read TGTGCCAGCAGCCGAAGGGACAACTTCCAAGAGACCCAGTACTTC. Its translation is CASSRRDNFQETQYF.

This chain uses TRBV18 with TRBJ2-1, with 12 bases that match TRBD2. The CDR3 consists of 15 residues. V lost 4 bases and J lost 6; bases outside the gene matches: 4. The V gene's germline CDR1 is KGHSH and CDR2 LQKENI. CDR3 loop: CASSLGTSGPNEQFF. In DNA, the CDR3 is TGTGCCAGCTCACTAGGGACTAGCGGGCCCAATGAGCAGTTCTTC.

This clonotype came up many times. The chain is built from TRBV10-3 and TRBJ2-1; D might be TRBD2 (6 bases). With 5 bases removed from V and 5 bases from J, the gap between germline ends came to 7 bases. This CDR3 comprises 12 residues. CDR1 and CDR2 (germline): ENHRY, SYGVKD. The CDR3 is CAISRENNEQFF. The DNA for the CDR3 is TGTGCCATCAGTCGGGAGAACAATGAGCAGTTCTTC.

This clonotype has at least ten counts. This sequence joins TRBV2 and TRBJ1-1; possible D gene TRBD1, 6 bases. With 0 bases removed from V and 0 bases from J, the gap between germline ends came to 11 bases. The length of the CDR3 is 16 residues. Germline V gives CDR1 SNHLY, CDR2 FYNNEI. The CDR3 loop reads CASSEAAGAVNTEAFF. The CDR3 nucleotides read TGTGCCAGCAGTGAAGCGGCAGGGGCGGTGAACACTGAAGCTTTCTTT.

In this sample, this clonotype turned up a few times. CDR3 protein: CASSHYSNQPQHF. In DNA form, the CDR3 reads TGTGCCAGCAGTCACTATAGCAATCAGCCCCAGCATTTT. The J gene is TRBJ1-5, the V gene TRBV27; no reliable D call. This CDR3 comprises 13 residues. Germline loops: CDR1 MNHEY, CDR2 SMNVEV (reference sequence). The V gene lost 5 bases and the J gene lost 0 bases, with 5 bases spanning the gap.

Comment on this clonotype: Possible read error: a much larger clone is one base away. This chain links TRBV5-5 with TRBJ2-7, with 9 nucleotides matching TRBD1. This CDR3 region has 14 residues. V lost 4 bases, J lost 3 bases, and 5 bases stayed unmatched. The V gene's germline CDR1 is SGHKS and CDR2 YYEKEE (reference sequence). Here the CDR3 DNA reads TGTGCCAGCAGCGGAAGGACAGGGGTCTACGAGCAGTACTTC. Translating it yields CASSGRTGVYEQYF.

The V and J genes are TRBV12-3 or TRBV12-4 and TRBJ1-2, with D unresolved. This CDR3 contains 15 residues. The V and J ends lost 7 bases and 4 bases respectively, with 19 bases between them. The CDR3 DNA reads TGTGCCAGCACCGCGGCGCTAGGACCGACCTATGGCTACACCTTC. This codes for CASTAALGPTYGYTF.

This clonotype has at least ten counts. The V gene is TRBV12-3 or TRBV12-4, the J gene TRBJ1-5; D is possibly TRBD1 (6 bases). Trimming pared 6 bases from V and 7 bases from J, leaving 22 bases between. The CDR3 consists of 16 residues. The CDR3 DNA reads as TGTGCCAGCAGCCCTACGGGGGGGCTCCTATCACAGCCCCAGCATTTT. It yields the protein CASSPTGGLLSQPQHF.

In its sample, this clonotype was seen many times. V gene TRBV12-3 or TRBV12-4 combines with J gene TRBJ2-7; TRBD1 matches 7 bases. V lost 5 bases to trimming and J lost 2 bases; unmatched junction nucleotides: 9. The CDR3 runs to 15 residues. The DNA of the CDR3 is TGTGCCAGCAGTCCACCCCCCAGGGGGACCTACGAGCAGTACTTC. This codes for CASSPPPRGTYEQYF.

Concerning this clonotype itself: A much larger clonotype is one base distant, so this may be a read error. The chain joins TRBV6-1 to TRBJ2-1; possibly TRBD1 or TRBD2 for D (6 bases each). This CDR3 has 15 amino acids. Germline CDR1 reads MNHNS; CDR2 reads SASEGT. CDR3 amino acids: CASSGTPGAYNERFF. DNA of the CDR3: TGTGCCAGCAGTGGGACCCCGGGGGCCTACAATGAGCGGTTCTTC.

Ten or more counts support this clonotype. This CDR3 reads CASSKSGNFHEQFF. The CDR3 nucleotides read TGTGCCAGCAGCAAAAGCGGGAATTTTCATGAGCAGTTCTTC. The chain recombines TRBV7-6 with TRBJ2-1, with 7 bases matching TRBD2. The CDR3 spans 14 residues. Unmatched junction bases numbered 9, after V lost 5 bases and J lost 8 bases. Per germline, CDR1 SGHVS and CDR2 FNYEAQ.

This clonotype was recorded many times. The chain uses TRBV7-9 and TRBJ2-3, with TRBD2 matching 9 bases. Germline values: CDR1 SEHNR, CDR2 FQNEAQ (reference sequence). The trim removed 3 bases at V and 6 bases at J, leaving 10 bases unmatched. The CDR3 is 16 residues long. The CDR3 DNA reads TGTGCCAGCAGCTTGCCCCCAGCGGGAGGCCCTGATACGCAGTATTTT. Its translation is CASSLPPAGGPDTQYF.

This clonotype has only a few counts. V usage is TRBV2 and J usage is TRBJ2-4, with D unclear. The CDR3 loop spans 13 amino acids. Trimming took off 8 bases at V and 3 bases at J, with 11 bases between the two ends. CDR1 and CDR2 (germline): SNHLY, FYNNEI. This CDR3 reads CASLPWDKNIQYF. The CDR3 nucleotides read TGTGCCAGCCTACCCTGGGACAAAAACATTCAGTACTTC.

This clonotype has a count of ten or more. In DNA form, the CDR3 reads TGTGCCAGCAGCCTCTCAGGGGATCCGAACACCGGGGAGCTGTTTTTT. Translated, it gives CASSLSGDPNTGELFF. This rearrangement joins TRBV7-9 to TRBJ2-2; D might be TRBD1 (6 bases). The length of the CDR3 is 16 residues. The V end was cut by 5 bases, the J end by 0 bases, with 13 bases between. CDR1 and CDR2 from the germline V gene are SEHNR and FQNEAQ (reference sequence).

A word on this clonotype: A much larger clone sits a single nucleotide away, making a read error possible. Here the CDR3 omits its conserved ending phenylalanine or tryptophan, so a read error is the likely source. The chain recombines TRBV6-5 with TRBJ2-4; D is undetermined. The germline CDR1 and CDR2 sequences are MNHEY and SVGAGI. The CDR3 has 16 amino acids. Trimming stripped 2 bases from V and 0 bases from J, with 11 bases between. The CDR3 is CASSYTGDLAKNIQYL. Written as DNA, the CDR3 is TGTGCCAGCAGTTACACTGGCGACCTAGCCAAAAACATTCAGTACTTA.

This clonotype showed up many times. The chain links TRBV7-2 to TRBJ2-2, with D possibly matching TRBD1 (5 bases). Germline CDR1 and CDR2: SGHTA and FQGNSA. V was shortened by 4 bases and J by 6 bases, with 15 bases between the two germline ends. This CDR3 region has 15 residues. CDR3 sequence reads: CASSYWTSPAGELFF. CDR3 nucleotides: TGTGCCAGCAGCTATTGGACATCCCCGGCCGGGGAGCTGTTTTTT.

This sequence joins TRBV6-5 and TRBJ2-2; a possible D gene is TRBD2 (6 bases). Germline CDR1 MNHEY, CDR2 SVGAGI. The CDR3 totals 16 residues. The V gene lost 4 bases and the J gene lost 5 bases, with 17 bases spanning the gap. CDR3 amino acids: CASSFGGLPLTGELFF. The CDR3 nucleotides read TGTGCCAGCAGTTTTGGGGGACTCCCCTTGACCGGGGAGCTGTTTTTT.

This clonotype was picked up a small number of times. The chain couples TRBV7-9 to TRBJ2-5; D possibly matches TRBD1 or TRBD2 (5 bases each). The germline CDR1 and CDR2 sequences are SEHNR and FQNEAQ (reference sequence). Trimming stripped 5 bases from V and 1 base from J, with 11 bases between. The CDR3 extends over 14 amino acids. DNA for the CDR3: TGTGCCAGCAGCACCGGGACCTCCCAAGAGACCCAGTACTTC. Amino acids: CASSTGTSQETQYF.

CDR3: CASSLSYSGQETQYF. The CDR3 DNA follows: TGTGCCAGCAGTTTGAGTTACTCCGGACAAGAGACCCAGTACTTC. This rearrangement joins TRBV12-3 or TRBV12-4 to TRBJ2-5; no clear D. The CDR3 extends over 15 amino acids. V was pared by 3 bases and J by 2 bases, with 13 bases between.

This rearrangement joins TRBV27 to TRBJ1-2; D unclear. The CDR3 sequence is 14 residues long. The ends were cut back, 4 bases at V and 4 bases at J, with 13 bases in the middle. Germline V gene data show CDR1 as MNHEY and CDR2 as SMNVEV (reference sequence). CDR3 region: CASSSAPEGYGYTF. For the CDR3, the DNA is TGTGCCAGCAGTTCAGCTCCGGAAGGCTATGGCTACACCTTC.